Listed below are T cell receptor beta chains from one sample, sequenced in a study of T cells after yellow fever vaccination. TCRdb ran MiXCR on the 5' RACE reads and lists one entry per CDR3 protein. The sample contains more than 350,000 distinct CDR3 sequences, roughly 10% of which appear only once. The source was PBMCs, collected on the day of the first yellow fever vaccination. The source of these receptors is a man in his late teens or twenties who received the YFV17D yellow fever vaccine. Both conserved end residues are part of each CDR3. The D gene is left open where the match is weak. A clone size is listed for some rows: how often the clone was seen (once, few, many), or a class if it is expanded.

CDR3aa: CASSFGGHTEAFF
CDR3nt: TGTGCCAGCAGCTTTGGGGGGCACACTGAAGCTTTCTTT
abundance: -
d_gene: -
v_gene: TRBV7-3
j_gene: TRBJ1-1
len: 13

CDR3aa: CASSLHRDQTLIAFF
CDR3nt: TGTGCCAGCAGTTTGCATCGGGATCAAACTTTGATAGCTTTCTTT
abundance: few
d_gene: -
v_gene: TRBV12-3/TRBV12-4
j_gene: TRBJ1-1
len: 15

CDR3aa: CASSPFPTSGLQETQYF
CDR3nt: TGCGCCAGCAGCCCATTCCCCACTAGCGGGTTACAAGAGACCCAGTACTTC
abundance: -
d_gene: TRBD2
v_gene: TRBV5-1
j_gene: TRBJ2-5
len: 17

CDR3aa: CSARDIGGVYNEQFF
CDR3nt: TGCAGTGCTAGAGATATCGGGGGTGTCTACAATGAGCAGTTCTTC
abundance: few
d_gene: -
v_gene: TRBV20-1
j_gene: TRBJ2-1
len: 15

CDR3aa: CASSLEGALGANVLTF
CDR3nt: TGTGCCAGCAGCTTAGAGGGGGCGCTGGGGGCCAACGTCCTGACTTTC
abundance: few
d_gene: TRBD1
v_gene: TRBV7-6
j_gene: TRBJ2-6
len: 16

CDR3aa: CASCQRGTGRTGELFF
CDR3nt: TGCGCCAGCTGCCAGCGAGGGACAGGAAGGACCGGGGAGCTGTTTTTT
abundance: -
d_gene: TRBD1
v_gene: TRBV4-1
j_gene: TRBJ2-2
len: 16

CDR3aa: CASAGGSYNEQFF
CDR3nt: TGTGCCAGCGCAGGGGGCTCCTACAATGAGCAGTTCTTC
abundance: many
d_gene: TRBD1
v_gene: TRBV7-8
j_gene: TRBJ2-1
len: 13

CDR3aa: CASSRTLTDTQYF
CDR3nt: TGCGCCAGCAGCCGGACTCTCACAGATACGCAGTATTTT
abundance: -
d_gene: -
v_gene: TRBV5-1
j_gene: TRBJ2-3
len: 13

CDR3aa: CASSLPSRASGAQFF
CDR3nt: TGTGCCAGCAGTTTACCCAGTCGCGCTTCAGGTGCGCAGTTCTTC
abundance: many
d_gene: -
v_gene: TRBV28
j_gene: TRBJ2-1
len: 15

CDR3aa: CASSLAGTNSNQPQHF
CDR3nt: TGTGCCAGCTCACTCGCCGGGACAAATAGCAATCAGCCCCAGCATTTT
abundance: -
d_gene: -
v_gene: TRBV18
j_gene: TRBJ1-5
len: 16

CDR3aa: CATSRGQGLTEAFF
CDR3nt: TGTGCCACCAGCAGGGGACAGGGGCTGACTGAAGCTTTCTTT
abundance: -
d_gene: TRBD1
v_gene: TRBV15
j_gene: TRBJ1-1
len: 14

CDR3aa: CSATDPGSTNEKLFF
CDR3nt: TGCAGTGCTACAGATCCGGGATCAACTAATGAAAAACTGTTTTTT
abundance: few
d_gene: -
v_gene: TRBV20-1
j_gene: TRBJ1-4
len: 15

CDR3aa: CASIAKTKDNNSGEKLFF
CDR3nt: TGTGCCAGCATTGCGAAGACGAAGGACAACAACTCAGGTGAAAAACTGTTTTTT
abundance: -
d_gene: -
v_gene: TRBV21-1
j_gene: TRBJ1-4
len: 18

CDR3aa: CASSQAPRGSTDTQYF
CDR3nt: TGCGCCAGCAGCCAGGCCCCCCGGGGTAGCACAGATACGCAGTATTTT
abundance: few
d_gene: -
v_gene: TRBV4-3
j_gene: TRBJ2-3
len: 16

CDR3aa: CASSFPGGSPLHF
CDR3nt: TGTGCCAGCAGTTTCCCAGGAGGTTCACCCCTCCACTTT
abundance: -
d_gene: -
v_gene: TRBV12-3/TRBV12-4
j_gene: TRBJ1-6
len: 13

CDR3aa: CASSPRQISSYNEQFF
CDR3nt: TGTGCTAGCAGCCCCAGACAGATCAGCTCCTACAATGAGCAGTTCTTC
abundance: few
d_gene: -
v_gene: TRBV7-7
j_gene: TRBJ2-1
len: 16

CDR3aa: CSASKFGRENTGELFF
CDR3nt: TGCAGTGCTTCCAAGTTTGGGCGGGAGAACACCGGGGAGCTGTTTTTT
abundance: few
d_gene: -
v_gene: TRBV20-1
j_gene: TRBJ2-2
len: 16

CDR3aa: CASSLGRSMNTEAFF
CDR3nt: TGTGCCAGCAGCTTAGGCAGGTCCATGAACACTGAAGCTTTCTTT
abundance: -
d_gene: -
v_gene: TRBV7-2
j_gene: TRBJ1-1
len: 15

CDR3aa: CASSPRTASYGYTF
CDR3nt: TGCGCCAGCAGCCCGCGGACAGCGTCCTATGGCTACACCTTC
abundance: few
d_gene: -
v_gene: TRBV5-1
j_gene: TRBJ1-2
len: 14

CDR3aa: CASSPTDPTTNEKLFF
CDR3nt: TGTGCCAGCAGTCCGACGGACCCTACAACTAATGAAAAACTGTTTTTT
abundance: few
d_gene: -
v_gene: TRBV6-2/TRBV6-3
j_gene: TRBJ1-4
len: 16

CDR3aa: CASSQDSSRLRDTQYF
CDR3nt: TGCGCCAGCAGCCAAGATTCTAGCCGTCTTAGAGATACGCAGTATTTT
abundance: few
d_gene: -
v_gene: TRBV4-3
j_gene: TRBJ2-3
len: 16

CDR3aa: CASSLDLDRGESPLHF
CDR3nt: TGCGCCAGCAGCCTCGACCTGGACAGGGGGGAGTCACCCCTCCACTTT
abundance: few
d_gene: TRBD1
v_gene: TRBV4-3
j_gene: TRBJ1-6
len: 16

CDR3aa: CSATGRKTSGRGTGELFF
CDR3nt: TGCAGTGCTACCGGGAGAAAAACTAGCGGACGAGGCACCGGGGAGCTGTTTTTT
abundance: few
d_gene: TRBD2
v_gene: TRBV20-1
j_gene: TRBJ2-2
len: 18

CDR3aa: CASSLRLAGGELFF
CDR3nt: TGTGCCAGCAGTTTACGTCTAGCGGGGGGGGAGCTGTTTTTT
abundance: many
d_gene: TRBD2
v_gene: TRBV12-3/TRBV12-4
j_gene: TRBJ2-2
len: 14

CDR3aa: CASSWGLAGSSYNEQFF
CDR3nt: TGCGCCAGCAGCTGGGGACTAGCGGGGAGCTCCTACAATGAGCAGTTCTTC
abundance: many
d_gene: TRBD2
v_gene: TRBV5-1
j_gene: TRBJ2-1
len: 17

CDR3aa: CASSLEGQGGDEQFF
CDR3nt: TGCGCCAGCAGCTTGGAGGGACAGGGGGGGGATGAGCAGTTCTTC
abundance: -
d_gene: TRBD1
v_gene: TRBV5-1
j_gene: TRBJ2-1
len: 15

CDR3aa: CASSFPAETDTQYF
CDR3nt: TGTGCCAGCAGCTTTCCGGCGGAGACAGATACGCAGTATTTT
abundance: few
d_gene: -
v_gene: TRBV5-4
j_gene: TRBJ2-3
len: 14

CDR3aa: CATQRSGDETQYF
CDR3nt: TGTGCCACCCAAAGGTCGGGGGATGAGACCCAGTACTTC
abundance: -
d_gene: -
v_gene: TRBV10-3
j_gene: TRBJ2-5
len: 13

CDR3aa: CASSPLGSETQYF
CDR3nt: TGTGCCAGCAGCCCTCTAGGTTCCGAGACCCAGTACTTC
abundance: few
d_gene: -
v_gene: TRBV12-3/TRBV12-4
j_gene: TRBJ2-5
len: 13

CDR3aa: CASSFLDRVVGAFF
CDR3nt: TGTGCCAGCAGCTTCTTGGACAGGGTGGTTGGAGCTTTCTTT
abundance: -
d_gene: TRBD1
v_gene: TRBV7-2
j_gene: TRBJ1-1
len: 14

CDR3aa: CASSERGDTQYF
CDR3nt: TGTGCCAGCAGCGAGAGAGGGGATACGCAGTATTTT
abundance: -
d_gene: -
v_gene: TRBV12-3/TRBV12-4
j_gene: TRBJ2-3
len: 12

CDR3aa: CASSYPGIYQPQHF
CDR3nt: TGTGCCAGCAGTTACCCGGGGATTTATCAGCCCCAGCATTTT
abundance: -
d_gene: -
v_gene: TRBV6-2/TRBV6-3
j_gene: TRBJ1-5
len: 14

CDR3aa: CASSTGLEAFF
CDR3nt: TGTGCCAGCAGCACAGGATTGGAAGCTTTCTTT
abundance: -
d_gene: -
v_gene: TRBV28
j_gene: TRBJ1-1
len: 11

CDR3aa: CASSPSLGGRGNTIYF
CDR3nt: TGTGCCAGCAGCCCCTCCCTGGGTGGGAGAGGAAACACCATATATTTT
abundance: -
d_gene: -
v_gene: TRBV13
j_gene: TRBJ1-3
len: 16

CDR3aa: CSARDSWRGHFEQFF
CDR3nt: TGCAGTGCTAGAGATTCATGGCGGGGGCATTTTGAGCAGTTCTTC
abundance: few
d_gene: -
v_gene: TRBV20-1
j_gene: TRBJ2-1
len: 15

CDR3aa: CASSVERSNEQFF
CDR3nt: TGTGCCAGCAGCGTAGAGAGAAGCAATGAGCAGTTCTTC
abundance: few
d_gene: -
v_gene: TRBV9
j_gene: TRBJ2-1
len: 13

CDR3aa: CASSEGHVSGDTQYF
CDR3nt: TGTGCCAGCAGTGAGGGACATGTGTCGGGAGATACGCAGTATTTT
abundance: many
d_gene: -
v_gene: TRBV25-1
j_gene: TRBJ2-3
len: 15

CDR3aa: CASSPNPLAYATITDTQYF
CDR3nt: TGTGCCAGCAGCCCCAATCCCCTAGCGTATGCCACCATCACAGATACGCAGTATTTT
abundance: -
d_gene: -
v_gene: TRBV3-1
j_gene: TRBJ2-3
len: 19

CDR3aa: CASSLRAPGVDSGANVLTF
CDR3nt: TGCGCCAGCAGCCTTAGGGCTCCAGGGGTCGACTCTGGGGCCAACGTCCTGACTTTC
abundance: many
d_gene: -
v_gene: TRBV4-1
j_gene: TRBJ2-6
len: 19

CDR3aa: CASSQDAFGTGGEQYF
CDR3nt: TGCGCCAGCAGCCAAGACGCCTTTGGGACAGGGGGCGAGCAGTACTTC
abundance: few
d_gene: TRBD1
v_gene: TRBV4-1
j_gene: TRBJ2-7
len: 16

CDR3aa: CASSLVGYAGYQETQYF
CDR3nt: TGTGCCAGCAGCTTAGTCGGCTACGCGGGGTACCAAGAGACCCAGTACTTC
abundance: -
d_gene: -
v_gene: TRBV7-8
j_gene: TRBJ2-5
len: 17

CDR3aa: CASSTYYEQYF
CDR3nt: TGCGCCAGCAGCACTTACTACGAGCAGTACTTC
abundance: few
d_gene: -
v_gene: TRBV5-1
j_gene: TRBJ2-7
len: 11

CDR3aa: CASSQDDRKGLGYTF
CDR3nt: TGCGCCAGCAGCCAAGATGACAGGAAAGGCCTTGGCTACACCTTC
abundance: -
d_gene: -
v_gene: TRBV4-3
j_gene: TRBJ1-2
len: 15

CDR3aa: CSVDPGLAGGWFF
CDR3nt: TGCAGCGTTGACCCGGGACTAGCGGGGGGTTGGTTCTTC
abundance: few
d_gene: TRBD2
v_gene: TRBV29-1
j_gene: TRBJ2-1
len: 13

CDR3aa: CASSGGGTETQYF
CDR3nt: TGTGCCAGCAGCGGGGGGGGTACAGAGACCCAGTACTTC
abundance: many
d_gene: TRBD2
v_gene: TRBV7-2
j_gene: TRBJ2-5
len: 13

CDR3aa: CASSYSRGANYGYTF
CDR3nt: TGTGCCAGCAGTTACTCTCGGGGCGCGAACTATGGCTACACCTTC
abundance: -
d_gene: -
v_gene: TRBV6-5
j_gene: TRBJ1-2
len: 15

CDR3aa: CASSYGSTANEQFF
CDR3nt: TGTGCCAGCAGTTACGGAAGTACGGCCAATGAGCAGTTCTTC
abundance: few
d_gene: -
v_gene: TRBV6-2/TRBV6-3
j_gene: TRBJ2-1
len: 14

CDR3aa: CASSATSGGKETQYF
CDR3nt: TGTGCCAGCAGCGCCACTAGCGGGGGGAAAGAGACCCAGTACTTC
abundance: many
d_gene: TRBD2
v_gene: TRBV7-2
j_gene: TRBJ2-5
len: 15

CDR3aa: CASSSPSGGGFNEQFF
CDR3nt: TGTGCCAGCAGCTCACCCAGTGGCGGGGGGTTCAATGAGCAGTTCTTC
abundance: few
d_gene: TRBD2
v_gene: TRBV7-3
j_gene: TRBJ2-1
len: 16

CDR3aa: CASAITGKGHTNEKLFF
CDR3nt: TGTGCCAGCGCTATAACAGGGAAGGGTCATACTAATGAAAAACTGTTTTTT
abundance: -
d_gene: -
v_gene: TRBV6-1
j_gene: TRBJ1-4
len: 17

CDR3aa: CASSGRRAYEQYF
CDR3nt: TGTGCCAGCTCGGGGCGCAGGGCCTACGAGCAGTACTTC
abundance: -
d_gene: -
v_gene: TRBV18
j_gene: TRBJ2-7
len: 13

CDR3aa: CASSPLYSAKNIQYF
CDR3nt: TGTGCCAGCAGCCCACTCTACTCAGCCAAAAACATTCAGTACTTC
abundance: few
d_gene: -
v_gene: TRBV12-3/TRBV12-4
j_gene: TRBJ2-4
len: 15